The 4 T cell receptor beta chains reported below all come from one sample, sequenced in a study of T cell changes during pregnancy in multiple sclerosis. Libraries were prepared by immunoSEQ multiplex PCR; TCRdb keeps only in-frame clonotypes and omits some of them. The top ten clones hold roughly 0.56% of a sample with 30,000 to 35,000 clones, around 90% of them seen once. The sequencing used CD4+ T cells from peripheral blood mononuclear cells, collected in the third trimester of pregnancy. These receptors all stem from a female donor in good health, enrolled as a control in a pregnancy study.

The CDR3 DNA reads as TGCGCCAGCAGCCAAGATGGAGGGCCGGGGGGTGGCACAGATACGCAGTATTTT. Translating gives CASSQDGGPGGGTDTQYF. The gene calls are TRBV4-3 and TRBJ2-3; 7 positions agree with TRBD2. The length of the CDR3 is 18 residues. CDR1 LGHNA and CDR2 YSLEER come from the germline V gene. With 0 bases clipped from V and 1 base from J, the junction kept 10 bases outside the gene matches.

The sample holds one count of this clone. The chain carries TRBV2 and TRBJ2-3; 14 positions agree with TRBD2. Germline V gene lookup returns CDR1 SNHLY and CDR2 FYNNEI. The CDR3 consists of 18 residues. The trim removed 5 bases at V and 0 bases at J, leaving 7 bases unmatched. The CDR3 DNA sequence: TGTGCCAGCAGTCCGATTCGGACTAGCGGGGGGAGCACAGATACGCAGTATTTT. It encodes CASSPIRTSGGSTDTQYF.

The V and J genes are TRBV14 and TRBJ2-1; a weak D match, TRBD2 (6 bases). V shed 4 bases and J shed 7 bases, with 20 bases lying between them. The CDR3 consists of 16 residues. Germline loops: CDR1 SGHDN, CDR2 FVKESK. The CDR3 DNA reads TGTGCCAGCAGCCCGCGCGGTGGCGGGGCGGGTAATGAGCAGTTCTTC. Translating it yields CASSPRGGGAGNEQFF.

The chain joins TRBV5-4 to TRBJ2-3, with 12 positions matching TRBD2. The CDR3 runs to 16 residues. From germline, CDR1 is SGHNT and CDR2 YYREEE (reference sequence). V shed 2 bases, J shed 2 bases, and the junction held 3 bases outside the gene matches. CDR3 amino acids: CASSFPSGGATDTQYF. The DNA for the CDR3 is TGTGCCAGCAGCTTTCCTAGCGGGGGGGCCACAGATACGCAGTATTTT.